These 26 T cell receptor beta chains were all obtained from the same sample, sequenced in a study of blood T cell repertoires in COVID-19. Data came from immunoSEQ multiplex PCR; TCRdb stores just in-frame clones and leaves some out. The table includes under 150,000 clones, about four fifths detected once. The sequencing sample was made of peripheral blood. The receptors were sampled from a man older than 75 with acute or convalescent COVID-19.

This chain's CDR3 is CASTTGGDLRNQPQHF. The DNA for the CDR3 is TGTGCCAGCACTACAGGGGGTGATCTACGCAATCAGCCCCAGCATTTT. The rearrangement links TRBV7-8 to TRBJ1-5; 8 bases are shared with TRBD1. The V gene end was trimmed by 7 bases and the J gene end by 2 bases; junction bases not matched to a gene: 10. The CDR3 covers 16 residues. Germline V CDR1 and CDR2: SGHVS, FQNEAQ. The complete variable domain, with remaining parts taken from reference TRBV7-8 and TRBJ1-5, reads GAGVSQSPRYKVAKRGQDVALRCDPISGHVSLFWYQQALGQGPEFLTYFQNEAQLDKSGLPSDRFFAERPEGSVSTLKIQRTQQEDSAVYLCASTTGGDLRNQPQHFGDGTRLSIL.

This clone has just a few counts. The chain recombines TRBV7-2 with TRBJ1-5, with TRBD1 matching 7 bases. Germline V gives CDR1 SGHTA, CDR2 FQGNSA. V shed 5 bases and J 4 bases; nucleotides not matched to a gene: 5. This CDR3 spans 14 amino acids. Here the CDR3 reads CASSLDRRNQPQHF. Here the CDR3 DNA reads TGTGCCAGCAGCCTGGACAGGAGGAATCAGCCCCAGCATTTT.

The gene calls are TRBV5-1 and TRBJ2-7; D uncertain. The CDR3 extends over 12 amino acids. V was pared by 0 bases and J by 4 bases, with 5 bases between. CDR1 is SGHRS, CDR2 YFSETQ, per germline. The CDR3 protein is CASSLDGYEQYF. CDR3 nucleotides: TGCGCCAGCAGCTTGGACGGTTACGAGCAGTACTTC. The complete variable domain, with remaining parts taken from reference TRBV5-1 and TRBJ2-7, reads KAGVTQTPRYLIKTRGQQVTLSCSPISGHRSVSWYQQTPGQGLQFLFEYFSETQRNKGNFPGRFSGRQFSNSRSEMNVSTLELGDSALYLCASSLDGYEQYFGPGTRLTVT.

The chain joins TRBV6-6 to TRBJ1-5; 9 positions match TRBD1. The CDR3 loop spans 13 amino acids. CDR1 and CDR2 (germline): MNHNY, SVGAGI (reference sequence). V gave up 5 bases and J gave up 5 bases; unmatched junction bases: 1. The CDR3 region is CASSTGGYQPQHF. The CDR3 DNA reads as TGTGCCAGCAGTACAGGGGGCTATCAGCCCCAGCATTTT.

For the CDR3, the DNA is TGTGCCAGCAGCTCGGGGGACTACGAGCAGTACTTC. This translates into CASSSGDYEQYF. J is TRBJ2-7 and V is TRBV27; D may be TRBD2 (6 bases). This CDR3 region has 12 residues. Trimming pared 6 bases from V and 3 bases from J, leaving 9 bases between. CDR1 and CDR2 (germline): MNHEY, SMNVEV (reference sequence).

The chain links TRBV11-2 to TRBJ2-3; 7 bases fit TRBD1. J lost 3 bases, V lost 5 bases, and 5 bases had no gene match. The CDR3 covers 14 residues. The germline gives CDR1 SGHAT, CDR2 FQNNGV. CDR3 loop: CASSPRQGTDTQYF. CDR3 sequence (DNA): TGTGCCAGCAGCCCGAGACAGGGAACAGATACGCAGTATTTT.

CDR3 coding DNA: TGTGCCACCAGCAGAGCATTTGAGGGGGCTTTCGAGCAGTACTTC. Protein: CATSRAFEGAFEQYF. The genes are TRBV15 and TRBJ2-7, with TRBD1 identical over 7 bases. V shed 1 base, J shed 6 bases, and the junction held 9 bases outside the gene matches. Germline CDR1 LNHNV, CDR2 YYDKDF (reference sequence). The CDR3 has 15 residues.

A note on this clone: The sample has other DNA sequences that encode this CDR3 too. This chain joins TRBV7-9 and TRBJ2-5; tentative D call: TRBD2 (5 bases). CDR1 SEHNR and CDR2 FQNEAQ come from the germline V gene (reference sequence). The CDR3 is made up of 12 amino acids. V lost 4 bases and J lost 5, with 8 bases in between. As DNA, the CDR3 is TGTGCCAGCAGCTCCCGCGGGGAGACCCAGTACTTC. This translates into CASSSRGETQYF.

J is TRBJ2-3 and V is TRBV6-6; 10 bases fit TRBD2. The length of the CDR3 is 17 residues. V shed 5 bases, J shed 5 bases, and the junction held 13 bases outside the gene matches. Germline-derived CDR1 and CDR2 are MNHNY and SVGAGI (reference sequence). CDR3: CASSHLRSGGAIDTQYF. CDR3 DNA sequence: TGTGCCAGCAGTCACCTCCGGAGCGGGGGGGCCATAGATACGCAGTATTTT.

This chain's CDR3 is CAISESEIYTQGYTF. The CDR3 coding sequence is TGTGCCATCAGTGAGTCGGAGATATACACCCAGGGCTACACCTTC. V gene TRBV10-3 combines with J gene TRBJ1-2; D is unresolved. Germline lookup yields CDR1 ENHRY and CDR2 SYGVKD. The CDR3 contains 15 residues. Trimming left V 0 bases short and J 8 bases short, with 16 bases between.

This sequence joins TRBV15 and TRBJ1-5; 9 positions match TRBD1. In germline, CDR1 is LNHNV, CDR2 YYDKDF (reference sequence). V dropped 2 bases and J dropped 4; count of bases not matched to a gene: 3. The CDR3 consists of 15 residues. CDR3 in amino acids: CATSRRGQGNQPQHF. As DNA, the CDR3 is TGTGCCACCAGCAGAAGGGGACAGGGTAATCAGCCCCAGCATTTT.

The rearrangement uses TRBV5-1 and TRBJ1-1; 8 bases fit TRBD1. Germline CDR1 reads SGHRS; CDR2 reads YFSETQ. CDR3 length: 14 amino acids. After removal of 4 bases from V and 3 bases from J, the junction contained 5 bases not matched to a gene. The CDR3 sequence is CASSPQGADTEAFF. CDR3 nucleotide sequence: TGCGCCAGCAGCCCCCAGGGGGCAGACACTGAAGCTTTCTTT.

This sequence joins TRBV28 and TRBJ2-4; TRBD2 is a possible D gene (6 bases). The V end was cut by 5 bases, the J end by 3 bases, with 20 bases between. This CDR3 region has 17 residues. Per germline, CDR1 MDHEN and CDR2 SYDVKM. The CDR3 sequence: CASSPPSGWEVKNIQYF. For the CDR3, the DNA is TGTGCCAGCAGTCCACCCTCCGGGTGGGAGGTCAAAAACATTCAGTACTTC. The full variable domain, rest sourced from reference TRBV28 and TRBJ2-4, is DVKVTQSSRYLVKRTGEKVFLECVQDMDHENMFWYRQDPGLGLRLIYFSYDVKMKEKGDIPEGYSVSREKKERFSLILESASTNQTSMYLCASSPPSGWEVKNIQYFGAGTRLSVL.

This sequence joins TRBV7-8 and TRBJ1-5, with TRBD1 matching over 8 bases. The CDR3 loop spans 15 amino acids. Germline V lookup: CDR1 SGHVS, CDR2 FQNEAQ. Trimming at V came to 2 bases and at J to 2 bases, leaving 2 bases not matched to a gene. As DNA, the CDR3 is TGTGCCAGCAGCTTACAGGGACAGGGCAATCAGCCCCAGCATTTT. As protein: CASSLQGQGNQPQHF.

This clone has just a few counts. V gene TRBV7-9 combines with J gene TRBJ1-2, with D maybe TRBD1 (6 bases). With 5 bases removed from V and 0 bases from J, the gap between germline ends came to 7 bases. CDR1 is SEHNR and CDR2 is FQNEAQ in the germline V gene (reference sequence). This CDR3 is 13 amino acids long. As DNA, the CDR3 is TGTGCCAGCAGCCGACAGGCTAACTATGGCTACACCTTC. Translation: CASSRQANYGYTF. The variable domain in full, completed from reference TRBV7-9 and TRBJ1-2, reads DTGVSQNPRHKITKRGQNVTFRCDPISEHNRLYWYRQTLGQGPEFLTYFQNEAQLEKSRLLSDRFSAERPKGSFSTLEIQRTEQGDSAMYLCASSRQANYGYTFGSGTRLTVV.

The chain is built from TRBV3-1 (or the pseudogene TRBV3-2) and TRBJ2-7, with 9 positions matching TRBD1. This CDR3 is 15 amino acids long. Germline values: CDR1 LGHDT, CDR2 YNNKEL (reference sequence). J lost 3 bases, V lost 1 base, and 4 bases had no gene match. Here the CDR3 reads CASSQAMGQGYEQYF. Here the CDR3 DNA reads TGTGCCAGCAGCCAAGCGATGGGACAGGGCTACGAGCAGTACTTC.

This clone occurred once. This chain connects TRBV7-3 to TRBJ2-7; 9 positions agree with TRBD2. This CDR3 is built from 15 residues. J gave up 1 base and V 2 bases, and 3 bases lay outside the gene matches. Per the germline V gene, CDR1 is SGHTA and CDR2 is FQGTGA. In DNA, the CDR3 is TGTGCCAGCAGCTTAGCGGGGGGGCTGTCCTACGAGCAGTACTTC. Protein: CASSLAGGLSYEQYF.

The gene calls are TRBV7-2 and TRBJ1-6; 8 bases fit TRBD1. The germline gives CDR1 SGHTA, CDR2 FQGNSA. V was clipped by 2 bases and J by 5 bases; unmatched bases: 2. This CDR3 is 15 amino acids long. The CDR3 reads CASSLTGGDNSPLHF. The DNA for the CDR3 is TGTGCCAGCAGCTTAACAGGGGGGGATAATTCACCCCTCCACTTT.

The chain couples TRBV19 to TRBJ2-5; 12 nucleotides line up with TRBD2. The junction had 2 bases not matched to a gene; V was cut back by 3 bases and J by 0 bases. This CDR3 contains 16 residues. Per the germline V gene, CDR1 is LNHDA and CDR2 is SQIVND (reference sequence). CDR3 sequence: CASSITSGGYQETQYF. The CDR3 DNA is TGTGCCAGTAGTATTACTAGCGGGGGGTACCAAGAGACCCAGTACTTC.

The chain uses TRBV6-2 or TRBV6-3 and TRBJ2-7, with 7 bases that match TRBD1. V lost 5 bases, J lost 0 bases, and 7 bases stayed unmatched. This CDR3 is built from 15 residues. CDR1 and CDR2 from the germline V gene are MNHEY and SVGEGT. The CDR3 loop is CASSHRDSNSYEQYF. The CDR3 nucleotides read TGTGCCAGCAGTCACCGGGACAGTAACTCCTACGAGCAGTACTTC.

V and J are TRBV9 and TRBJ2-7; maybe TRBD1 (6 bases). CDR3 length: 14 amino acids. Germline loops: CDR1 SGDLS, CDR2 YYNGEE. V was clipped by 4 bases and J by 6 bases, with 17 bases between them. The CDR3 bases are TGTGCCAGCAGCTTTGCAGGGGAAAGTGGCGAGCAGTACTTC. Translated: CASSFAGESGEQYF. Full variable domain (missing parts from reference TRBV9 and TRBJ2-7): DSGVTQTPKHLITATGQRVTLRCSPRSGDLSVYWYQQSLDQGLQFLIQYYNGEERAKGNILERFSAQQFPDLHSELNLSSLELGDSALYFCASSFAGESGEQYFGPGTRLTVT.

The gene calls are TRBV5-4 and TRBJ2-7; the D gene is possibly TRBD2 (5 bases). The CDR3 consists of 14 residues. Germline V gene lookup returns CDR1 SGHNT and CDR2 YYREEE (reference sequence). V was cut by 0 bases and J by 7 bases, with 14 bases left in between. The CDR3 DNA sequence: TGTGCCAGCAGCTTGGGAGGGTCGGCTAGAGAGCAGTACTTC. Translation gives CASSLGGSAREQYF.

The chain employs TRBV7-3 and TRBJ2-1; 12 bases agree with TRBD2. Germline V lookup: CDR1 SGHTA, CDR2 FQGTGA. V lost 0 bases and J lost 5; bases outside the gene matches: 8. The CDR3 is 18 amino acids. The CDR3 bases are TGTGCCAGCAGCTTAACGCCTAGCGGGGGGGCCGGAGACAATGAGCAGTTCTTC. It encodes CASSLTPSGGAGDNEQFF.

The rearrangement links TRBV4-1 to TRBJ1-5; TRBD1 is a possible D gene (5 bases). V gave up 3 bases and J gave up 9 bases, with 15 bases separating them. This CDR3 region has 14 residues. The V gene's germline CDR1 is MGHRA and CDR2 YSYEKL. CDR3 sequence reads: CASSHGGGEWPQHF. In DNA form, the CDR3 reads TGCGCCAGCAGCCACGGGGGAGGGGAATGGCCCCAGCATTTT.

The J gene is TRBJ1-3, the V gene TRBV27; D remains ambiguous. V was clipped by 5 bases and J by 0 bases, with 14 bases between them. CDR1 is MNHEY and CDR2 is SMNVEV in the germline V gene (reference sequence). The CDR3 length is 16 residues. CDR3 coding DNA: TGTGCCAGCAGTAGACTCGACGGTAGCTCTGGAAACACCATATATTTT. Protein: CASSRLDGSSGNTIYF.

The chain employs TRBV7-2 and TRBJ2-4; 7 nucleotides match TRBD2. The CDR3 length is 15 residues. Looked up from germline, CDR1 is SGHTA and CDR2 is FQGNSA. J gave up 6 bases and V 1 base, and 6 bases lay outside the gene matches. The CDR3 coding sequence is TGTGCCAGCAGCTTAGGAGCGGGGTCCAGAAACATTCAGTACTTC. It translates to CASSLGAGSRNIQYF. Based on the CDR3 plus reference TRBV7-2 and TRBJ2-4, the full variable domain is GAGVSQSPSNKVTEKGKDVELRCDPISGHTALYWYRQSLGQGLEFLIYFQGNSAPDKSGLPSDRFSAERTGGSVSTLTIQRTQQEDSAVYLCASSLGAGSRNIQYFGAGTRLSVL.